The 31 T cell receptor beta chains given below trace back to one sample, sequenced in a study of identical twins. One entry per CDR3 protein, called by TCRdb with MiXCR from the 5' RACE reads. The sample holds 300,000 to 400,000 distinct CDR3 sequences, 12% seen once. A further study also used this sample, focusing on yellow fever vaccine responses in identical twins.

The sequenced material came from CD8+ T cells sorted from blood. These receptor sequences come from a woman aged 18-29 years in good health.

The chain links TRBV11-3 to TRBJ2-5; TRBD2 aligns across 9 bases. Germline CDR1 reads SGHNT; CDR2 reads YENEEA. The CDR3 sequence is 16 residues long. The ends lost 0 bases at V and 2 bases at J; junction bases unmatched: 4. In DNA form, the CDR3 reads TGTGCCAGCAGCTTAGAGGGTAGCGGGGGACAAGAGACCCAGTACTTC. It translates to CASSLEGSGGQETQYF. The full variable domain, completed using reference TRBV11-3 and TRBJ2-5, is EAGVVQSPRYKIIEKKQPVAFWCNPISGHNTLYWYLQNLGQGPELLIRYENEEAVDDSQLPKDRFSAERLKGVDSTLKIQPAELGDSAVYLCASSLEGSGGQETQYFGPGTRLLVL.

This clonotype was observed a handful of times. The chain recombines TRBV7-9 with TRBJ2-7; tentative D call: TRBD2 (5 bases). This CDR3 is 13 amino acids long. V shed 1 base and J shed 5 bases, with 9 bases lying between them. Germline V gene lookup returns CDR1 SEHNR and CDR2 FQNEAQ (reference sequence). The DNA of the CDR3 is TGTGCCAGCAGCTTAGGGGCCGGGAACGAGCAGTACTTC. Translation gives CASSLGAGNEQYF.

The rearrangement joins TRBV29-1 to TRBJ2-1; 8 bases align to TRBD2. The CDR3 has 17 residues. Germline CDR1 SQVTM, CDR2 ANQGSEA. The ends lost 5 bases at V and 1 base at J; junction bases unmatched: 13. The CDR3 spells CSVRGLAGEKSYNEQFF. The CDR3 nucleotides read TGCAGCGTTCGGGGCCTAGCGGGCGAGAAGTCCTACAATGAGCAGTTCTTC.

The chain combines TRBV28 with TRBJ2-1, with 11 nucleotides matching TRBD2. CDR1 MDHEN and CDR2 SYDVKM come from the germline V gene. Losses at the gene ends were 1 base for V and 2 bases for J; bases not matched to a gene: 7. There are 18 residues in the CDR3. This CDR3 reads CASSLSPLSGRAYNEQFF. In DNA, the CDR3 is TGTGCCAGCAGTTTATCCCCCCTTAGCGGGAGGGCCTACAATGAGCAGTTCTTC.

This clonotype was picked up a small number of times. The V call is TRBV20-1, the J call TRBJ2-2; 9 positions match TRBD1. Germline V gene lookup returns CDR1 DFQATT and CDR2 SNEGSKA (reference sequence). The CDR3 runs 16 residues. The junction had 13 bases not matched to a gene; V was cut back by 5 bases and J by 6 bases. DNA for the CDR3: TGCAGTGCTCGGGCGACGGACAGGGGAGACGCCGGGGAGCTGTTTTTT. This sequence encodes CSARATDRGDAGELFF.

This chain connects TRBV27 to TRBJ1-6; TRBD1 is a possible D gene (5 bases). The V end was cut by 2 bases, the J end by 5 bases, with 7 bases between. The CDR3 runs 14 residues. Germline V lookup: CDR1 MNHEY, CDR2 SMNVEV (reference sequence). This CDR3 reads CASSLGQNNSPLHF. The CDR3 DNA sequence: TGTGCCAGCAGTTTAGGACAAAATAATTCACCCCTCCACTTT.

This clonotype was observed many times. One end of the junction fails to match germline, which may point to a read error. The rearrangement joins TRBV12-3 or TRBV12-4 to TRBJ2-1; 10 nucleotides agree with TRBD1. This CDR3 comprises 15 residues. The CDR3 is CASSPGQGTYNEQFF. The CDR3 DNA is TGCGCCAGCAGCCCGGGACAGGGGACCTACAATGAGCAGTTCTTC.

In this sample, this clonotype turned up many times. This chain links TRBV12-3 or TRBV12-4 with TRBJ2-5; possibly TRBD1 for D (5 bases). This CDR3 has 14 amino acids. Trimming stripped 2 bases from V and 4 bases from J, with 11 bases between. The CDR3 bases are TGTGCCAGCAGTTTACGGCAGGGTGGAGAGACCCAGTACTTC. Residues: CASSLRQGGETQYF.

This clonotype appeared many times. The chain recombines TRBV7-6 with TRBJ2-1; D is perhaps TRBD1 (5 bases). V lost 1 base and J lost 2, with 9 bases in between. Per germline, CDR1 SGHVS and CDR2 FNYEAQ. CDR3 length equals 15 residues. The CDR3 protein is CASSLGTQTYNEQFF. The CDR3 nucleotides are TGTGCCAGCAGCTTAGGGACACAGACCTACAATGAGCAGTTCTTC.

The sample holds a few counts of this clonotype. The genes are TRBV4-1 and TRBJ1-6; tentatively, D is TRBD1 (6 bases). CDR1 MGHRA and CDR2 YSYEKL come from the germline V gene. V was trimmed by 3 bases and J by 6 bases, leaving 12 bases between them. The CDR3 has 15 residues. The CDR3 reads CASSQGRQVNSPLHF. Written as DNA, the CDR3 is TGCGCCAGCAGCCAGGGGAGACAGGTTAATTCACCCCTCCACTTT.

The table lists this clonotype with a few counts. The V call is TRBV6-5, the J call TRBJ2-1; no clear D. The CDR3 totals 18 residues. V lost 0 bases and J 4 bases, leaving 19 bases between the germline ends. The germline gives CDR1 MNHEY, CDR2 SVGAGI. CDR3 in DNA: TGTGCCAGCAGTTACTCGAGTTCCCGACGGAAAAATTACAATGAGCAGTTCTTC. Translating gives CASSYSSSRRKNYNEQFF.

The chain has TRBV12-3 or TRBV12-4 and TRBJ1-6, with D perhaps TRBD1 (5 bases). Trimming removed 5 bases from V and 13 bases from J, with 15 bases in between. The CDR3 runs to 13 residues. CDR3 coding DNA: TGTGCCAGCAGTCCTGGGGAGGGGAGTCCCCTCCACTTT. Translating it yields CASSPGEGSPLHF.

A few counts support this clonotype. CDR3 loop: CASSLELPSGSSYNEQFF. Here the CDR3 DNA reads TGTGCCAGCAGCTTAGAACTGCCTAGCGGTAGCTCCTACAATGAGCAGTTCTTC. The genes are TRBV7-6 and TRBJ2-1; 7 bases are shared with TRBD2. The CDR3 is made up of 18 amino acids. V lost 1 base to trimming and J lost 0 bases; unmatched junction nucleotides: 9. From germline, CDR1 is SGHVS and CDR2 FNYEAQ. The entire variable domain, with the rest obtained from reference TRBV7-6 and TRBJ2-1, is as follows: GAGVSQSPRYKVTKRGQDVALRCDPISGHVSLYWYRQALGQGPEFLTYFNYEAQQDKSGLPNDRFSAERPEGSISTLTIQRTEQRDSAMYRCASSLELPSGSSYNEQFFGPGTRLTVL.

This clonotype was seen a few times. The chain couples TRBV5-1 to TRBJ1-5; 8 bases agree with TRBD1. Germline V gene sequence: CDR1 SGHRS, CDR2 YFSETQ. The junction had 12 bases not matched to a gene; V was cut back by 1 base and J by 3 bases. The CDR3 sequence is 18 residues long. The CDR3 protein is CASSLFIQDRENNQPQHF. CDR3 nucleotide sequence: TGCGCCAGCAGCTTGTTCATCCAGGACAGGGAAAACAATCAGCCCCAGCATTTT.

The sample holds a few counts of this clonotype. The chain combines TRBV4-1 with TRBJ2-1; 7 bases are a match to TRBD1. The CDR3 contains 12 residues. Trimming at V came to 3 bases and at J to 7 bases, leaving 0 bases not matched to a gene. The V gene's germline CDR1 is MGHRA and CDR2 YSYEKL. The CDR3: CASSHRGNEQFF. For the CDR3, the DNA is TGCGCCAGCAGCCACAGGGGGAATGAGCAGTTCTTC.

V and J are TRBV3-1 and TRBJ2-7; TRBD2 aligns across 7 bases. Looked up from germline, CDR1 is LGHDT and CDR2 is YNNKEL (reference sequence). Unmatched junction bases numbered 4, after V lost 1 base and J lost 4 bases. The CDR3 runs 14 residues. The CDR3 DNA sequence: TGTGCCAGCAGCCAAGGCCTAGCGGCTTACGAGCAGTACGTC. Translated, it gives CASSQGLAAYEQYV.

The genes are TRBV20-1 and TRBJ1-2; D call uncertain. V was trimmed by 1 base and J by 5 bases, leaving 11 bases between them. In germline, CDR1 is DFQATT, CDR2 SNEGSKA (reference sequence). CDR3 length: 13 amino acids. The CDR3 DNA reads TGCAGTGCTAGAGTTAGACATTCGTATGGCTACACCTTC. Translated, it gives CSARVRHSYGYTF.

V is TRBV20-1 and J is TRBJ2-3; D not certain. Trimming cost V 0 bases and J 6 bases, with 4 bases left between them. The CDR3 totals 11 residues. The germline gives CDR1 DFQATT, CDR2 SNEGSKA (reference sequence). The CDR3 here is CSARDRDTQYF. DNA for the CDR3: TGCAGTGCTAGAGATAGGGATACGCAGTATTTT.

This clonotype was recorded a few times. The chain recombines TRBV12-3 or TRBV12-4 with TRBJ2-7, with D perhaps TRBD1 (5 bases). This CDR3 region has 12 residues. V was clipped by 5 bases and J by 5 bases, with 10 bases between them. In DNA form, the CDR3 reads TGTGCCAGCAGTCCACAGGTGCACGAGCAGTACTTC. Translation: CASSPQVHEQYF.

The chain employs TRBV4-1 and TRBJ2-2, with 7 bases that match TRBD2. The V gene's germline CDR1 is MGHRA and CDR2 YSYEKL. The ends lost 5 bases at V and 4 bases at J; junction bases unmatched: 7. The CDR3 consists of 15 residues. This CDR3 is CASSVSGTGTGELFF. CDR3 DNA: TGCGCCAGCAGCGTAAGCGGGACCGGCACCGGGGAGCTGTTTTTT.

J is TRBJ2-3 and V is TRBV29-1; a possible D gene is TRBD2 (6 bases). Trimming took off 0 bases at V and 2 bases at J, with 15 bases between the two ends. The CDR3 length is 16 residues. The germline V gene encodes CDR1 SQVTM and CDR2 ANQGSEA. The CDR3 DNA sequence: TGCAGCGTTGAAGATCGCGGGCGGGGATACACAGATACGCAGTATTTT. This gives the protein CSVEDRGRGYTDTQYF.

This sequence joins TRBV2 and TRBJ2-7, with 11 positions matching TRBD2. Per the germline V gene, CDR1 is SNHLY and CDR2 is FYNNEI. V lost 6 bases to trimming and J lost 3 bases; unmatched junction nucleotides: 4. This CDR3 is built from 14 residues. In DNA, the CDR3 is TGTGCCAGCAGCGAGACTAGCGGGGACTACGAGCAGTACTTC. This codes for CASSETSGDYEQYF.

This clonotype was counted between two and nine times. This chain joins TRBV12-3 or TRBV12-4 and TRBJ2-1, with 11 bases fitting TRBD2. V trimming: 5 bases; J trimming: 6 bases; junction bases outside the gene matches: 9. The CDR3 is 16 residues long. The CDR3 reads CASSRHLAGGPNEQFF. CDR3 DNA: TGTGCCAGCAGTCGGCACTTAGCGGGGGGGCCCAATGAGCAGTTCTTC.

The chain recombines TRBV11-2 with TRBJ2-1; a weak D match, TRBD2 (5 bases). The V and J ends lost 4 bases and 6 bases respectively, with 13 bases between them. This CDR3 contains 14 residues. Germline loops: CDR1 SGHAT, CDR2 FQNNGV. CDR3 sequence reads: CASSSWEEGNEQFF. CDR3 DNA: TGTGCCAGCAGCTCCTGGGAAGAGGGCAATGAGCAGTTCTTC.

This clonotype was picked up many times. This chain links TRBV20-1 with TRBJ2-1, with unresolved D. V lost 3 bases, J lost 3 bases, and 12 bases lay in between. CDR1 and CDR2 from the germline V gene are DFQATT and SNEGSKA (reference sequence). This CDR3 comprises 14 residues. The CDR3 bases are TGCAGTGCTAGTCGTCTCCTGGACTACAATGAGCAGTTCTTC. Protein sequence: CSASRLLDYNEQFF.

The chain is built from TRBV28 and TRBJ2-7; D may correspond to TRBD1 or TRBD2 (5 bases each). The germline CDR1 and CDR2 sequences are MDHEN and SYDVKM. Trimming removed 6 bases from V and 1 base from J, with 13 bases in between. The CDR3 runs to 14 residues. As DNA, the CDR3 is TGTGCCAGCAGACAAAGGGACGGATCCTACGAGCAGTACGTC. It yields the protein CASRQRDGSYEQYV.

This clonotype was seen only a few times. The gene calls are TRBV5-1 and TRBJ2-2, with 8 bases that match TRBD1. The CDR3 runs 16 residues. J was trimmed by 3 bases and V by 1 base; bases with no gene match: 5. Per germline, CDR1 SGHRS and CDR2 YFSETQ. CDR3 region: CASSLSAGGYTGELFF. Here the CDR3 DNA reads TGCGCCAGCAGCTTGTCGGCAGGGGGCTACACCGGGGAGCTGTTTTTT.

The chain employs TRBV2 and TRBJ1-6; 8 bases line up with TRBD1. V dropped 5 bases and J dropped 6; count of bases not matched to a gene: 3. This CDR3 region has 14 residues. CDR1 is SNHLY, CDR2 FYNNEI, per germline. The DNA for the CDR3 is TGTGCCAGCAGTAGGACAGGGATTAATTCACCCCTCCACTTT. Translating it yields CASSRTGINSPLHF.

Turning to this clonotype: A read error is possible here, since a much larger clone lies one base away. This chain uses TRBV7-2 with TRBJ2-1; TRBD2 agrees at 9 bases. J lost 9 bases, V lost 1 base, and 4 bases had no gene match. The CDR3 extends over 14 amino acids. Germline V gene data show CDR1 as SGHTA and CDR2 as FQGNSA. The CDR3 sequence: CASSLGVAGAEQFF. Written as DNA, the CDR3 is TGTGCCAGCAGCTTAGGGGTAGCGGGGGCTGAGCAGTTCTTC.

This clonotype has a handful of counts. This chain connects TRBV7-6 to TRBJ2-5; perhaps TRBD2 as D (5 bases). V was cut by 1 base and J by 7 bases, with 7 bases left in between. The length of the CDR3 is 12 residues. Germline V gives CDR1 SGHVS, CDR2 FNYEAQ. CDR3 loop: CASSLGRGTQYF. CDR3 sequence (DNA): TGTGCCAGCAGCTTAGGTCGGGGGACCCAGTACTTC.

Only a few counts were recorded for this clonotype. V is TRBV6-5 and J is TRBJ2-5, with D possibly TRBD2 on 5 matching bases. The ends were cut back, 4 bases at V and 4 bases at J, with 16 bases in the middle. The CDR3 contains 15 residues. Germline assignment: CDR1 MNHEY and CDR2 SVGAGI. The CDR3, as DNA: TGTGCCAGCAGTTTTTTTAAGGGAGATGGAGAGACCCAGTACTTC. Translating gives CASSFFKGDGETQYF.